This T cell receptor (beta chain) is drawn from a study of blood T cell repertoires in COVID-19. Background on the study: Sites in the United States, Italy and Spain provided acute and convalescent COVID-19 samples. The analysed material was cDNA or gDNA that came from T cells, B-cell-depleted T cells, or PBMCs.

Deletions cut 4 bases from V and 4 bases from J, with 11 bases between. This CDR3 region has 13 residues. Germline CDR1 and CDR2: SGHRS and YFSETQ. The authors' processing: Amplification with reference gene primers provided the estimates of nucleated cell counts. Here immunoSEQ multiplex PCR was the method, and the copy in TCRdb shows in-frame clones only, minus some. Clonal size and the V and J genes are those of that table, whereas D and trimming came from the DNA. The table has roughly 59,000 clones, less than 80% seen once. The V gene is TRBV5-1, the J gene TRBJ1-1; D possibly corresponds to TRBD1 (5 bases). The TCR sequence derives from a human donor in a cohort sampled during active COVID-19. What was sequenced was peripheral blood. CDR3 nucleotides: TGCGCCAGCAGCCGGGACTTAACCACTGAAGCTTTCTTT. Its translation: CASSRDLTTEAFF.